This is a list of T cell receptor beta chains from one sample in a study of early T cells in non-severe SARS-CoV-2 infection. Via MiXCR, TCRdb re-called the 5' RACE reads, giving one row per CDR3 protein. There are tens of thousands of distinct CDR3 sequences in the sample; less than 15% occur only once, and roughly 4.3% lies in the top ten. This sample comprised whole blood, obtained at baseline. The receptors stem from an adult who was a healthcare worker with PCR-confirmed SARS-CoV-2 infection or an uninfected control (not recorded which). The CDR3 runs from the conserved cysteine through the conserved F or W. The order of the fields is V gene, clone size, D gene, J gene, CDR3 DNA, CDR3 protein. A D gene is named only where the DNA matches it firmly. Clone size is not always given. Where it is, it says once, few, many or a class for expanded clones.

TRBV18	many	TRBD1	TRBJ2-5	TGTGCCAGCTCACCAGACAGGGTAGGCGAGACCCAGTACTTC	CASSPDRVGETQYF
TRBV30	-	-	TRBJ2-1	TGTGCCTCGAGCATAGCTAGTTTTGGATTCAATGAGCAGTTCTTC	CASSIASFGFNEQFF
TRBV28	-	TRBD1	TRBJ1-5	TGTGCCAGCAGTGGGAACCGGGACAGCGGGGGCAATCAGCCCCAGCATTTT	CASSGNRDSGGNQPQHF
TRBV18	-	-	TRBJ2-1	TGTGCCAGCTCACCCCGCTCTTACAATGAGCAGTTCTTC	CASSPRSYNEQFF
TRBV5-8	-	-	TRBJ2-7	TGTGCCAGCAGCTTAGCCCCATTCTACGAGCAGTACTTC	CASSLAPFYEQYF
TRBV7-8	few	-	TRBJ2-3	TGTGCCAGCAGCTTAGGGGCGGTGAGCACAGATACGCAGTATTTT	CASSLGAVSTDTQYF
TRBV7-6	few	-	TRBJ2-2	TGTGCCAGCAGCACACTCCACACCACCGGGGAGCTGTTTTTT	CASSTLHTTGELFF
TRBV5-1	-	-	TRBJ2-2	TGCGCCAGCGGGACCTACGGTCCCGGGGAGCTGTTTTTT	CASGTYGPGELFF
TRBV7-8	many	TRBD2	TRBJ2-5	TGTGCCAGCAGCTCCGGACTAGCGGGGGGTTCCGAGACCCAGTACTTC	CASSSGLAGGSETQYF
TRBV6-6	many	-	TRBJ2-7	TGTGCCAGCAGTTCTCCCTCCTACGAGCAGTACTTC	CASSSPSYEQYF
TRBV6-1	-	TRBD1	TRBJ2-3	TGTGCCAGCAGTCCAATTGGACAGGGGAGCACAGATACGCAGTATTTT	CASSPIGQGSTDTQYF
TRBV2	once	-	TRBJ1-1	TGTGCCAGCAGTATTAACTTGGAGGGGGAAGCTTTCTTT	CASSINLEGEAFF
TRBV6-5	few	TRBD2	TRBJ2-3	TGTGCCAGCAGTTACGGGACTACTACCACAGATACGCAGTATTTT	CASSYGTTTTDTQYF
TRBV6-5	few	-	TRBJ2-1	TGTGCCAGCAGTTACTCCAGCGGTTCAGGACACAATGAGCAGTTCTTC	CASSYSSGSGHNEQFF
TRBV6-1	few	-	TRBJ2-7	TGTGCCAGCTTGGGAGCGCCCGAGCAGTACTTC	CASLGAPEQYF
TRBV18	-	-	TRBJ2-7	TGTGCCAGCTCACCCCGGACGGAAGCCTACGAGCAGTACTTC	CASSPRTEAYEQYF
TRBV4-1	many	TRBD2	TRBJ2-4	TGCGCCAGCAGCGGGGGGGTCCTAGCCAAAAACATTCAGTACTTC	CASSGGVLAKNIQYF
TRBV10-2	-	-	TRBJ1-1	TGCGCCAACCCACACTGCCGGGACTTCGGGGTTTGGAACACTGAAGCTTTCTTT	CANPHCRDFGVWNTEAFF
TRBV4-1	many	-	TRBJ2-1	TGCGCCAGCAGCCAAGGACCGGGGCCTAATGAGCAGTTCTTC	CASSQGPGPNEQFF
TRBV20-1	few	-	TRBJ2-7	TGCAGTGCTAGAGCCAATCTAAGGGACCACGAGCAGTACTTC	CSARANLRDHEQYF
TRBV20-1	-	-	TRBJ2-7	TGCAGTGCTAGATCCACTGGTTACGAGCAGTACTTC	CSARSTGYEQYF
TRBV4-2	-	-	TRBJ2-7	TGTGCCAGCAGCCAAAGGATGGGGGACCACTCCTACGAGCAGTACTTC	CASSQRMGDHSYEQYF
TRBV6-5	-	-	TRBJ1-1	TGTGCCAGCAGTCCCAAGACAGGTAGTAACACTGAAGCTTTCTTT	CASSPKTGSNTEAFF
TRBV5-1	-	-	TRBJ2-1	TGCGCCAGCAGCCAAACTAGCAACAATGAGCAGTTCTTC	CASSQTSNNEQFF
TRBV28	-	-	TRBJ2-7	TGTGCCAGCAGTTCCGTCGAAGGATACGAGCAGTACTTC	CASSSVEGYEQYF
TRBV20-1	few	TRBD2	TRBJ2-3	TGCAGTGCTAGAGATTGGCTAGCGGGGGGGGGCACAGATACGCAGTATTTT	CSARDWLAGGGTDTQYF
TRBV11-2	few	-	TRBJ2-3	TGTGCCAGCAGAAGTGGAGATACGCAGTATTTT	CASRSGDTQYF
TRBV11-3	few	-	TRBJ2-2	TGTGCCAGCAGCTTAGAAAGGGCCGGGGAGCTGTTTTTT	CASSLERAGELFF
TRBV10-1	-	TRBD2	TRBJ2-3	TGCGCCAGCAGCGCCGGGACTAGCGGCACAGATACGCAGTATTTT	CASSAGTSGTDTQYF
TRBV7-2	many	-	TRBJ2-1	TGTGCCAGCAGCCTAGGTGTTGAGCAGTTCTTC	CASSLGVEQFF
TRBV4-1	-	-	TRBJ2-1	TGCGCCAGCAGCCAGGAGAGCTTCGGCAGGGGCTACGATGAGCAGTTCTTC	CASSQESFGRGYDEQFF
TRBV7-2	few	-	TRBJ2-3	TGTGCCAGCAGCTTAGCGCAGACAGCGTGGGATACGCAGTATTTT	CASSLAQTAWDTQYF
TRBV9	-	TRBD1	TRBJ2-5	TGTGCCAGCAGCGTCGGGACAGAAGAGACCCAGTACTTC	CASSVGTEETQYF
TRBV20-1	few	-	TRBJ2-1	TGCAGTGCTAGAGGCAACCTGGATGAGCAGTTCTTC	CSARGNLDEQFF
TRBV5-6	-	-	TRBJ2-3	TGTGCCAGCAGCCCCCCGTGGGGAGATACGCAGTATTTT	CASSPPWGDTQYF
TRBV14	-	-	TRBJ2-3	TGTGCCAGCAGCCAATCGGGCTCGGCAGATACGCAGTATTTT	CASSQSGSADTQYF
TRBV11-2	-	TRBD1	TRBJ1-1	TGTGCCAGCAGGCGACCGGGACAGAGAAACACTGAAGCTTTCTTT	CASRRPGQRNTEAFF
TRBV27	-	-	TRBJ2-7	TGTGCCAGCAGTTCCCCCCAGGGCTCCCTCTACGAGCAGTACTTC	CASSSPQGSLYEQYF
TRBV28	-	-	TRBJ2-5	TGTGCCAGCAGTTTATTGGAGGGTAGGGGGACCCAGTACTTC	CASSLLEGRGTQYF
TRBV5-1	few	TRBD1	TRBJ2-1	TGCGCCAGCAGCCCGGGACAGCGAGACAATGAGCAGTTCTTC	CASSPGQRDNEQFF
TRBV27	few	TRBD1	TRBJ2-3	TGTGCCAGCAGTGACAGGGGGCACACAGATACGCAGTATTTT	CASSDRGHTDTQYF
TRBV7-9	many	TRBD2	TRBJ2-3	TGTGCCAGCAGCTTAAACAGCGGGACTAGCACAGATACGCAGTATTTT	CASSLNSGTSTDTQYF
TRBV28	few	-	TRBJ2-1	TGTGCCAGCGGCTCACCAACCTACAATGAGCAGTTCTTC	CASGSPTYNEQFF
TRBV7-9	many	-	TRBJ2-1	TGTGCCAGCAGCTTAAGTTACAATGAGCAGTTCTTC	CASSLSYNEQFF
TRBV6-6	few	-	TRBJ2-2	TGTGCCAGCAGTGGACTTAAAGCCGGGGAGCTGTTTTTT	CASSGLKAGELFF